This T cell receptor (beta chain) was retrieved from a study of a mutant IDH1 vaccine in newly diagnosed glioma. On the study more broadly: Vaccines began 4-6 weeks after radiotherapy alone, or with temozolomide cycles. Patients' prior therapy spanned radiotherapy, temozolomide, or both; most underwent both.

About this clone: Its antigen is as yet unknown.

Sample time point: week 5, during vaccination. Vaccinated patients received 300 ug of mutant IDH1 20-mer peptide per dose, with topical imiquimod. Only in-frame clones appear in the TCRdb table, and some are missing; sequencing was by immunoSEQ multiplex PCR. In the table there are some 36,000 clones, 81% of which are singletons. The starting material was PBMCs, obtained from a glioma patient whose treatment included an IDH1 peptide vaccine. The clonotype was recovered from a man in his fifties or sixties with glioma.

Written as DNA, the CDR3 is TGTGCCAGCAGATCACCCCCGTCCCCGACTGGGCCTACCTACGAGCAGTACTTC. It is translated as CASRSPPSPTGPTYEQYF. This chain connects TRBV7-9 to TRBJ2-7, with D unresolved. This CDR3 is 18 amino acids long. The V and J ends lost 6 bases and 2 bases respectively, with 26 bases between them. Germline assignment: CDR1 SEHNR and CDR2 FQNEAQ (reference sequence).